The present T cell receptor (beta chain) was sequenced within a study of OX40 agonist ivuxolimab in advanced cancers. Study overall: Each dose-escalation patient presented with hepatocellular carcinoma, melanoma, renal cell or head and neck cancer.

Clones were read by immunoSEQ multiplex PCR, and TCRdb kept only the in-frame ones, dropping some. Of approximately 68,000 clones listed, around 87% are singletons. Trimming cost V 6 bases and J 4 bases; bases outside gene matches: 9. The CDR3 runs to 14 residues. Germline CDR1 reads SGHTA; CDR2 reads FQGNSA. Patients were ineligible given autoimmune disease history or systemic immunosuppression. Patients had blood sampled at baseline and again on cycle 4 day 1 and cycle 7 day 1. Sample: CD4+ or CD8+ T cells sorted from blood, taken in a trial of the OX40 agonist ivuxolimab. This rearrangement joins TRBV7-2 to TRBJ2-7, with TRBD1 matching over 7 bases. The TCR originated in an adult with an advanced solid tumor such as melanoma, head and neck, liver or kidney cancer. Written as DNA, the CDR3 is TGTGCCAGCAGTAACAGGGGTAAGGGATACGAGCAGTACTTC. This translates into CASSNRGKGYEQYF.